This T cell receptor beta chain was obtained from a study of blood T cell repertoires in COVID-19. Whole-study context: Acute and convalescent COVID-19 samples came from the United States, Italy and Spain. T cells, B-cell-depleted T cells, or PBMCs supplied cDNA or gDNA.

The CDR3 covers 13 residues. In germline, CDR1 is MNHEY, CDR2 SMNVEV (reference sequence). The V end lost 6 bases, the J end lost 0 bases, and 6 bases lay between the germline ends. Clones were read by immunoSEQ multiplex PCR, and TCRdb kept only the in-frame ones, dropping some. The table includes around 310,000 clones, roughly 90% detected once. In its sample, this clone was seen once. V gene TRBV27 combines with J gene TRBJ1-3; no clear D. Sequencing was performed on peripheral blood. This clonotype was sampled from a woman in her thirties or forties with COVID-19, enrolled during active disease. The CDR3: CASSSYSGNTIYF. In DNA form, the CDR3 reads TGTGCCAGCAGCTCGTACTCTGGAAACACCATATATTTT.